These 30 T cell receptor beta chains share one sample of origin, sequenced in a study of T cells in Graves' hyperthyroidism and ophthalmopathy. Authors of the study amplified TCR beta CDR3 regions from RNA transcripts. First-round RT-PCR with HTBI primers amplified the TCR CDR3 region. TCRdb used MiXCR to reprocess the multiplex PCR reads, holding one entry per CDR3 protein. The repertoire holds around 700,000 distinct CDR3 sequences, with roughly a sixth as singletons. Sequences were obtained from blood. Receptors originate from a woman aged 45-65 years with Graves' hyperthyroidism that later progressed to Graves' ophthalmopathy.

The chain is built from TRBV4-1 and TRBJ2-5; D gene ambiguous. With 1 base removed from V and 0 bases from J, the gap between germline ends came to 6 bases. The CDR3 totals 14 residues. In germline, CDR1 is MGHRA, CDR2 YSYEKL. The CDR3 DNA reads as TGCGCCAGCAGCCAAGTACAGCACCAAGAGACCCAGTACTTC. It codes for CASSQVQHQETQYF.

This clonotype was seen at least ten times. The chain carries TRBV6-6 and TRBJ1-3; the D is unclear. Germline V gene sequence: CDR1 MNHNY, CDR2 SVGAGI (reference sequence). CDR3 length: 14 residues. Trimming removed 0 bases at V and 3 bases at J, with 6 bases between. The CDR3 reads CASSYSGSGNTIYF. In DNA, the CDR3 is TGTGCCAGCAGTTACTCGGGGAGTGGAAACACCATATATTTT.

This clonotype was detected ten times or more. The V gene is TRBV6-6, the J gene TRBJ2-7; D not resolved. CDR1 is MNHNY, CDR2 SVGAGI, per germline (reference sequence). The V gene lost 0 bases and the J gene lost 0 bases, with 12 bases spanning the gap. CDR3 length: 16 residues. As DNA, the CDR3 is TGTGCCAGCAGTTACTCGTATAGAAAGAGCTCCTACGAGCAGTACTTC. It codes for CASSYSYRKSSYEQYF.

This clonotype was seen many times. The CDR3 spells CASSLGDRADTEAFF. The CDR3 DNA follows: TGCGCCAGCAGCTTGGGGGACAGGGCGGACACTGAAGCTTTCTTT. The gene calls are TRBV5-1 and TRBJ1-1, with 9 positions matching TRBD1. This CDR3 contains 15 residues. CDR1 is SGHRS and CDR2 is YFSETQ in the germline V gene. Trimming cost V 0 bases and J 3 bases; bases outside gene matches: 3.

The table lists this clonotype with a few counts. The rearrangement uses TRBV7-9 and TRBJ2-2; a weak D match, TRBD2 (6 bases). Germline assignment: CDR1 SEHNR and CDR2 FQNEAQ (reference sequence). This CDR3 has 14 residues. With 2 bases removed from V and 7 bases from J, the gap between germline ends came to 11 bases. Here the CDR3 DNA reads TGTGCCAGCAGCTTATACACGGGAGTCGGGGAGCTGTTTTTT. Translated: CASSLYTGVGELFF.

This clonotype was observed a handful of times. The chain uses TRBV5-4 and TRBJ1-6, with a weak D call TRBD1 (5 bases). Trimming pared 4 bases from V and 7 bases from J, leaving 15 bases between. In germline, CDR1 is SGHNT, CDR2 YYREEE (reference sequence). The length of the CDR3 is 15 residues. The CDR3, as DNA: TGTGCCAGCAGCGCCATGGGGGGACGGAATTCACCCCTCCACTTT. The encoded protein is CASSAMGGRNSPLHF.

V is TRBV11-2 and J is TRBJ2-7; TRBD2 matches at 8 bases. This CDR3 comprises 15 residues. V shed 3 bases and J 0 bases; nucleotides not matched to a gene: 4. CDR1 is SGHAT and CDR2 is FQNNGV in the germline V gene. The CDR3 bases are TGTGCCAGCAGCTTTAGCGGGGAAAACTCCTACGAGCAGTACTTC. Translation gives CASSFSGENSYEQYF.

The table lists this clonotype with a few counts. The chain combines TRBV9 with TRBJ2-1, with a tentative D call TRBD2 (5 bases). This CDR3 comprises 13 residues. Deletions cut 0 bases from V and 10 bases from J, with 11 bases between. Germline V gene sequence: CDR1 SGDLS, CDR2 YYNGEE. The CDR3 reads CASSVAKTGEQFF. The CDR3 DNA reads as TGTGCCAGCAGCGTAGCAAAGACGGGGGAGCAGTTCTTC.

The chain carries TRBV6-1 and TRBJ1-3; D gene uncertain. The CDR3 is 14 residues long. CDR1 is MNHNS and CDR2 is SASEGT in the germline V gene. The V gene lost 7 bases and the J gene lost 3 bases, with 13 bases spanning the gap. In DNA form, the CDR3 reads TGTGCCAGCACACAATTGGGAGTTGGAAACACCATATATTTT. Amino acids: CASTQLGVGNTIYF.

This clonotype was recorded a few times. This chain joins TRBV12-5 and TRBJ2-1, with D hard to call. Trimming shortened V by 6 bases and J by 8 bases, and 23 bases separated the two germline ends. The CDR3 sequence is 16 residues long. Germline lookup yields CDR1 LGHNT and CDR2 FRNRAP. In DNA form, the CDR3 reads TGTGCTAGTGGCCCTGGTCTGGGCAGCCCAGGCGATGAGCAGTTCTTC. Residues: CASGPGLGSPGDEQFF. Full variable domain (outside the CDR3, taken from reference TRBV12-5 and TRBJ2-1): DARVTQTPRHKVTEMGQEVTMRCQPILGHNTVFWYRQTMMQGLELLAYFRNRAPLDDSGMPKDRFSAEMPDATLATLKIQPSEPRDSAVYFCASGPGLGSPGDEQFFGPGTRLTVL.

This clonotype has a handful of counts. V and J are TRBV10-3 and TRBJ1-2, with D unresolved. The CDR3 covers 15 residues. The V and J ends lost 4 bases and 0 bases respectively, with 12 bases between them. In germline, CDR1 is ENHRY, CDR2 SYGVKD. The CDR3 DNA sequence: TGTGCCATCAGTGGGAGAGGCGGCCCTAACTATGGCTACACCTTC. As protein: CAISGRGGPNYGYTF.

The table lists this clonotype with a few counts. The chain joins TRBV29-1 to TRBJ1-2, with 7 bases lining up with TRBD1. Per germline, CDR1 SQVTM and CDR2 ANQGSEA. The V segment lost 7 bases and the J segment 3 bases; nucleotides outside the gene matches: 8. The CDR3 consists of 13 residues. CDR3 loop: CSAGTDYDYGYTF. CDR3 in DNA: TGCAGCGCTGGGACAGACTACGACTATGGCTACACCTTC.

The V and J genes are TRBV10-3 and TRBJ2-5; no clear D. V was cut by 0 bases and J by 5 bases, with 13 bases left in between. The CDR3 consists of 15 residues. In germline, CDR1 is ENHRY, CDR2 SYGVKD. The CDR3 sequence: CAISESPVGVETQYF. The CDR3 region has the DNA TGTGCCATCAGTGAGTCACCCGTCGGAGTGGAGACCCAGTACTTC.

About this clonotype: A much more abundant neighbour one base away suggests this may be a read error. V usage is TRBV11-2 and J usage is TRBJ1-3; D gene uncertain. V was cut by 0 bases and J by 0 bases, with 9 bases left in between. Germline V gives CDR1 SGHAT, CDR2 FQNNGV. The CDR3 spans 16 residues. CDR3 amino acids: CASSLDLASSGNTIYF. For the CDR3, the DNA is TGTGCCAGCAGCTTAGACCTGGCCTCCTCTGGAAACACCATATATTTT. The full variable domain, rest sourced from reference TRBV11-2 and TRBJ1-3, is EAGVAQSPRYKIIEKRQSVAFWCNPISGHATLYWYQQILGQGPKLLIQFQNNGVVDDSQLPKDRFSAERLKGVDSTLKIQPAKLEDSAVYLCASSLDLASSGNTIYFGEGSWLTVV.

This sequence joins TRBV19 and TRBJ2-6; D gene uncertain. Trimming cost V 4 bases and J 10 bases, with 14 bases left between them. The CDR3 consists of 14 residues. Germline CDR1 and CDR2: LNHDA and SQIVND (reference sequence). The CDR3 spells CASSTEDQINVLTF. CDR3 in DNA: TGTGCCAGTAGTACCGAGGACCAGATAAACGTCCTGACTTTC.

The rearrangement links TRBV13 to TRBJ1-4; no firm D call. CDR3 length equals 13 residues. The germline V gene encodes CDR1 PRHDT and CDR2 FYEKMQ (reference sequence). Deletions cut 1 base from V and 8 bases from J, with 8 bases between. The CDR3 spells CASSLAKREKLFF. The CDR3 DNA is TGTGCCAGCAGCTTAGCAAAGCGGGAAAAACTGTTTTTT.

This chain uses TRBV10-1 with TRBJ1-1; D is unresolved. The CDR3 consists of 13 residues. CDR1 WNHNN and CDR2 SYGVQD come from the germline V gene (reference sequence). The V gene lost 2 bases and the J gene lost 8 bases, with 12 bases spanning the gap. The CDR3 reads CASSELMGGEAFF. The CDR3 nucleotides are TGCGCCAGCAGTGAGCTTATGGGCGGAGAAGCTTTCTTT.

The chain is built from TRBV5-1 and TRBJ2-1; 9 positions agree with TRBD2. The CDR3 runs to 15 residues. V shed 4 bases and J 5 bases; nucleotides not matched to a gene: 7. Germline CDR1 is SGHRS and CDR2 is YFSETQ. Here the CDR3 reads CASSSRLAEHNEQFF. The CDR3 DNA reads as TGCGCCAGCAGCAGCAGACTAGCGGAACACAATGAGCAGTTCTTC. Based on the CDR3 plus reference TRBV5-1 and TRBJ2-1, the full variable domain is KAGVTQTPRYLIKTRGQQVTLSCSPISGHRSVSWYQQTPGQGLQFLFEYFSETQRNKGNFPGRFSGRQFSNSRSEMNVSTLELGDSALYLCASSSRLAEHNEQFFGPGTRLTVL.

This clonotype was counted a few times. The chain recombines TRBV4-1 with TRBJ1-1, with no clear D. CDR3 length: 14 residues. Germline-derived CDR1 and CDR2 are MGHRA and YSYEKL. Trimming took 6 bases from V and 6 from J, leaving 17 bases between them. This CDR3 is CASSQHGTPAEAFF. DNA for the CDR3: TGCGCCAGCAGTCAACACGGTACCCCGGCTGAAGCTTTCTTT.

This clonotype was counted a few times. The chain recombines TRBV2 with TRBJ1-4; D remains unclear. Germline-derived CDR1 and CDR2 are SNHLY and FYNNEI. V lost 2 bases to trimming and J lost 8 bases, with 15 bases between them. The CDR3 totals 15 residues. The CDR3, as DNA: TGTGCCAGCAGTGAATTCTCAGTATCGGGCGAAAAACTGTTTTTT. This encodes CASSEFSVSGEKLFF.

There are many counts of this clonotype. The gene calls are TRBV6-2 or TRBV6-3 and TRBJ1-1, with D maybe TRBD1 (5 bases). The CDR3 is made up of 13 amino acids. Trimming cost V 6 bases and J 6 bases, with 14 bases left between them. Germline V gene lookup returns CDR1 MNHEY and CDR2 SVGEGT. The CDR3 sequence is CASRTTGSPEAFF. The CDR3 DNA reads as TGTGCCAGCAGAACTACAGGTAGCCCTGAAGCTTTCTTT.

Ten or more counts support this clonotype. This chain uses TRBV18 with TRBJ1-5, with a weak D call TRBD1 (5 bases). This CDR3 comprises 16 residues. V lost 1 base and J 0 bases, leaving 10 bases between the germline ends. The germline gives CDR1 KGHSH, CDR2 LQKENI. DNA of the CDR3: TGTGCCAGCTCACCACTGGGGACGGATAGCAATCAGCCCCAGCATTTT. Residues: CASSPLGTDSNQPQHF.

This clonotype has at least ten counts. The chain couples TRBV12-3 or TRBV12-4 to TRBJ2-5; unclear D gene. This CDR3 is built from 11 residues. Trimming stripped 8 bases from V and 5 bases from J, with 9 bases between. CDR3 bases: TGTGCCAGCGCTAGTTCGGAGACCCAGTACTTC. It is translated as CASASSETQYF.

This clonotype was counted ten times or more. V usage is TRBV30 and J usage is TRBJ1-1, with 11 bases lining up with TRBD1. Germline values: CDR1 GTSNPN, CDR2 SVGIG (reference sequence). With 3 bases clipped from V and 3 bases from J, the junction kept 9 bases outside the gene matches. This CDR3 region has 16 residues. CDR3 in amino acids: CAWSRGQGAEDTEAFF. Here the CDR3 DNA reads TGTGCCTGGAGCCGAGGACAGGGGGCGGAGGACACTGAAGCTTTCTTT.

J is TRBJ2-2 and V is TRBV7-3; unclear D gene. This CDR3 is built from 14 residues. CDR1 is SGHTA and CDR2 is FQGTGA in the germline V gene. V lost 1 base and J 1 base, leaving 4 bases between the germline ends. CDR3 nucleotides: TGTGCCAGCAGCTTAAACAGGAACACCGGGGAGCTGTTTTTT. Encoded protein: CASSLNRNTGELFF.

Many counts were recorded for this clonotype. The chain has TRBV6-6 and TRBJ1-1; D remains ambiguous. Germline V CDR1 and CDR2: MNHNY, SVGAGI (reference sequence). V was cut by 0 bases and J by 0 bases, with 8 bases left in between. This CDR3 has 15 amino acids. In DNA, the CDR3 is TGTGCCAGCAGTTACTCTACCCCATTGAACACTGAAGCTTTCTTT. It encodes CASSYSTPLNTEAFF.

The sample holds a few counts of this clonotype. This chain connects TRBV4-1 to TRBJ1-2, with TRBD1 identical over 8 bases. V dropped 7 bases and J dropped 4; count of bases not matched to a gene: 20. Germline V CDR1 and CDR2: MGHRA, YSYEKL. This CDR3 region has 18 residues. The DNA for the CDR3 is TGCGCCAGCACCCCTGAGGTGTTCAGGGGGCTTCCTACCTATGGCTACACCTTC. Its protein product is CASTPEVFRGLPTYGYTF.

There are many counts of this clonotype. The chain has TRBV7-6 and TRBJ2-5; the D is unclear. The CDR3 is 13 residues long. Germline CDR1 and CDR2: SGHVS and FNYEAQ. Trimming took off 4 bases at V and 2 bases at J, with 8 bases between the two ends. Here the CDR3 reads CASSSWTQETQYF. The CDR3 nucleotides read TGTGCCAGCAGCTCCTGGACGCAAGAGACCCAGTACTTC. Supplemented by reference TRBV7-6 and TRBJ2-5, the full variable domain reads GAGVSQSPRYKVTKRGQDVALRCDPISGHVSLYWYRQALGQGPEFLTYFNYEAQQDKSGLPNDRFSAERPEGSISTLTIQRTEQRDSAMYRCASSSWTQETQYFGPGTRLLVL.

This clonotype was counted between two and nine times. V is TRBV12-3 or TRBV12-4 and J is TRBJ1-2, with a possible D match to TRBD1 (5 bases). The CDR3 has 15 amino acids. The ends were cut back, 5 bases at V and 4 bases at J, with 17 bases in the middle. The CDR3 DNA reads TGTGCCAGCAGTCCTGGGGACTTCCAGGCCTATGGCTACACCTTC. Its protein product is CASSPGDFQAYGYTF.

This clonotype was picked up a small number of times. This sequence joins TRBV5-1 and TRBJ2-5; TRBD1 matches at 10 bases. Trimming at V came to 4 bases and at J to 5 bases, leaving 8 bases not matched to a gene. CDR1 is SGHRS, CDR2 YFSETQ, per germline. The CDR3 is 15 amino acids. The DNA of the CDR3 is TGCGCCAGCAGCCCAGGGACAGGGGTTTTTGAGACCCAGTACTTC. It yields the protein CASSPGTGVFETQYF. The full variable domain, rest sourced from reference TRBV5-1 and TRBJ2-5, is KAGVTQTPRYLIKTRGQQVTLSCSPISGHRSVSWYQQTPGQGLQFLFEYFSETQRNKGNFPGRFSGRQFSNSRSEMNVSTLELGDSALYLCASSPGTGVFETQYFGPGTRLLVL.